This T cell receptor beta chain is from a study of CD8 T cells in ankylosing spondylitis. Study observations and caveats: The authors reported significant enrichment of disease-linked clones in matched ankylosing spondylitis synovial fluid.

V lost 1 base, J lost 4 bases, and 8 bases lay in between. The germline gives CDR1 MNHNS, CDR2 SASEGT. The CDR3 is 13 residues long. Quantitative 5'-RACE was performed with molecular barcodes, and it yielded the TCR beta libraries. A single record per CDR3 protein comes from TCRdb applying MiXCR to the 5' RACE reads. The sample yields about 240,000 distinct CDR3 sequences, about 10% seen once. Only a few counts were recorded for this clonotype. Its target is unknown. Sequenced material: blood, either unsorted or a sorted T cell fraction (not recorded which). This chain links TRBV6-1 with TRBJ2-7; D remains ambiguous. This TCR came from a male donor with ankylosing spondylitis or in good health (not recorded which). CDR3 DNA sequence: TGTGCCAGCAGTGAAGGTGACGGATACGAGCAGTACTTC. This encodes CASSEGDGYEQYF.